These 15 T cell receptor beta chains were all obtained from the same sample, sequenced in a study of T cell changes during pregnancy in multiple sclerosis (dated by TCRdb to about 2019). The library relied on the immunoSEQ multiplex PCR assay. TCRdb holds this immuneACCESS table with in-frame rearrangements only. Some clones are missing; in checked studies, unresolved V genes explain under half, and the rest has no known cause. For this sample the table gives tens of thousands of clones, of which about nine tenths were detected only once. In total, the top ten clones hold 0.45% to 0.5% of the sample. Sequencing was performed on CD4+ T cells from peripheral blood mononuclear cells, taken in the third trimester of pregnancy. The receptors originated from a female donor with multiple sclerosis, enrolled in a pregnancy study.

This clone has just a few counts. The chain uses TRBV15 and TRBJ1-6; tentative D call: TRBD1 (5 bases). Germline V gene lookup returns CDR1 LNHNV and CDR2 YYDKDF (reference sequence). The V end was cut by 1 base, the J end by 0 bases, with 10 bases between. This CDR3 is 17 amino acids long. The CDR3 coding sequence is TGTGCCACCAGCAGAGTCGGGGGGAGCTCCTATAATTCACCCCTCCACTTT. Amino acid sequence: CATSRVGGSSYNSPLHF.

The rearrangement uses TRBV9 and TRBJ2-3; 7 bases match TRBD2. Germline V gene data show CDR1 as SGDLS and CDR2 as YYNGEE. The V segment lost 0 bases and the J segment 6 bases; nucleotides outside the gene matches: 10. This CDR3 comprises 16 residues. The CDR3 is CASSVAGRGEGDTQYF. DNA for the CDR3: TGTGCCAGCAGCGTAGCTGGTCGGGGGGAAGGGGATACGCAGTATTTT.

The chain joins TRBV4-1 to TRBJ1-2, with D possibly matching TRBD1 (6 bases). V lost 4 bases and J 5 bases, leaving 11 bases between the germline ends. The CDR3 extends over 13 amino acids. Germline CDR1 MGHRA, CDR2 YSYEKL. CDR3 amino acids: CASSLGGEYGYTF. The CDR3 region has the DNA TGCGCCAGCAGCCTTGGGGGCGAGTATGGCTACACCTTC.

The V gene is TRBV9, the J gene TRBJ1-5, with D possibly matching TRBD1 (5 bases). The length of the CDR3 is 15 residues. Trimming took off 0 bases at V and 0 bases at J, with 7 bases between the two ends. Per the germline V gene, CDR1 is SGDLS and CDR2 is YYNGEE. CDR3 loop: CASSVAGISNQPQHF. The CDR3 nucleotides are TGTGCCAGCAGCGTAGCAGGGATTAGCAATCAGCCCCAGCATTTT.

J is TRBJ1-1 and V is TRBV30, with a tentative D call TRBD1 (5 bases). CDR1 and CDR2 from the germline V gene are GTSNPN and SVGIG (reference sequence). Trimming took 5 bases from V and 1 from J, leaving 17 bases between them. The CDR3 length is 15 residues. The CDR3 DNA sequence: TGTGCCTGGGGCCCAGTGACGCAGGGGAACACTGAAGCTTTCTTT. Encoded protein: CAWGPVTQGNTEAFF.

The chain recombines TRBV19 with TRBJ2-2; D call uncertain. In germline, CDR1 is LNHDA, CDR2 SQIVND (reference sequence). The CDR3 is 14 residues long. V was pared by 3 bases and J by 2 bases, with 7 bases between. This CDR3 is CASSIMGNTGELFF. CDR3 coding DNA: TGTGCCAGTAGTATCATGGGCAACACCGGGGAGCTGTTTTTT.

The rearrangement joins TRBV5-6 to TRBJ1-3; D is possibly TRBD1 (5 bases). Between the trimmed V and J ends, which lost 4 bases and 3 bases, there was a span of 17 bases. This CDR3 is 16 amino acids long. Germline assignment: CDR1 SGHDT and CDR2 YYEEEE. The CDR3 bases are TGTGCCAGCAGCCAGTCGGGGGGTATTTTTGGAAACACCATATATTTT. The encoded protein is CASSQSGGIFGNTIYF.

The chain links TRBV4-1 to TRBJ2-3; 9 bases map to TRBD2. The V and J ends lost 1 base and 6 bases, in that order; junction bases with no gene match: 8. Germline V CDR1 and CDR2: MGHRA, YSYEKL. The CDR3 consists of 16 residues. This chain's CDR3 is CASSQVLAGTSDTQYF. The DNA for the CDR3 is TGCGCCAGCAGCCAAGTTCTAGCGGGGACCTCCGATACGCAGTATTTT.

The chain has TRBV29-1 and TRBJ2-4; D is ambiguous. CDR3 length equals 14 residues. In germline, CDR1 is SQVTM, CDR2 ANQGSEA. Deletions cut 5 bases from V and 2 bases from J, with 13 bases between. Here the CDR3 reads CSVRLSLTKNIQYF. The CDR3 region has the DNA TGCAGCGTTCGTTTATCTTTAACCAAAAACATTCAGTACTTC. The full variable domain, completed using reference TRBV29-1 and TRBJ2-4, is SAVISQKPSRDICQRGTSLTIQCQVDSQVTMMFWYRQQPGQSLTLIATANQGSEATYESGFVIDKFPISRPNLTFSTLTVSNMSPEDSSIYLCSVRLSLTKNIQYFGAGTRLSVL.

This chain joins TRBV19 and TRBJ1-2; 11 bases agree with TRBD1. The CDR3 has 15 residues. CDR1 and CDR2 (germline): LNHDA, SQIVND (reference sequence). Losses at the gene ends were 3 bases for V and 7 bases for J; bases not matched to a gene: 7. CDR3 bases: TGTGCCAGTAGTATCACCGGGACAGGGGGTCGTGGCTACACCTTC. It is translated as CASSITGTGGRGYTF.

The V gene is TRBV19, the J gene TRBJ1-5; TRBD1 matches 8 bases. Germline-derived CDR1 and CDR2 are LNHDA and SQIVND (reference sequence). The length of the CDR3 is 15 residues. The V segment lost 6 bases and the J segment 4 bases; nucleotides outside the gene matches: 8. CDR3 coding DNA: TGTGCCAGTAGCGGGACAGGACAGAATAATCAGCCCCAGCATTTT. Its protein is CASSGTGQNNQPQHF. Full variable domain (remainder filled in from reference TRBV19 and TRBJ1-5): DGGITQSPKYLFRKEGQNVTLSCEQNLNHDAMYWYRQDPGQGLRLIYYSQIVNDFQKGDIAEGYSVSREKKESFPLTVTSAQKNPTAFYLCASSGTGQNNQPQHFGDGTRLSIL.

V usage is TRBV2 and J usage is TRBJ2-7, with D possibly TRBD2 on 6 matching bases. The CDR3 consists of 15 residues. The V gene lost 6 bases and the J gene lost 5 bases, with 20 bases spanning the gap. The germline gives CDR1 SNHLY, CDR2 FYNNEI. The CDR3 nucleotides read TGTGCCAGCAGGGGTGGCGGGTGGACTATAAACGAGCAGTACTTC. Its protein is CASRGGGWTINEQYF.

This CDR3 reads CASSKDSSHEQYF. CDR3 in DNA: TGTGCCAGCAGCAAGGACTCCAGCCACGAGCAGTACTTC. This chain joins TRBV21-1 and TRBJ2-7; the D call TRBD2 from the table was never checked on the DNA. TRBV21-1 is noted as a pseudogene. The CDR3 is 13 residues long.

This clone was picked up one time. This chain joins TRBV2 and TRBJ1-1, with D uncertain. V was pared by 4 bases and J by 0 bases, with 6 bases between. This CDR3 has 13 amino acids. The germline CDR1 and CDR2 sequences are SNHLY and FYNNEI. The CDR3 loop reads CASSGLMNTEAFF. In DNA, the CDR3 is TGTGCCAGCAGTGGACTCATGAACACTGAAGCTTTCTTT.

V is TRBV9 and J is TRBJ1-6; tentative D call: TRBD1 (5 bases). V was clipped by 0 bases and J by 13 bases, with 11 bases between them. The germline V gene has CDR1 SGDLS and CDR2 YYNGEE. This CDR3 has 13 residues. The CDR3 bases are TGTGCCAGCAGCGTAGGCGGCAGGGTTCCCCTCCACTTT. This translates into CASSVGGRVPLHF.